This T cell receptor (beta chain) was found in a study of blood T cell repertoires in COVID-19. Study context: Italy, Spain and the United States were the sources of the convalescent and acute COVID-19 samples. The cDNA or gDNA used as material had been derived from T cells, B-cell-depleted T cells, or PBMCs.

This clone has just one count. In the authors' workflow: Nucleated cell number was recorded as an estimate derived from reference gene primer amplification. TCRdb keeps only in-frame clones here, not all; method: immunoSEQ multiplex PCR. Clone size and V and J calls were adopted from that table, with D and trimming inferred from the DNA. The sample holds about 280,000 clones, roughly 87% seen once. CDR1 and CDR2 from the germline V gene are MNHEY and SMNVEV (reference sequence). The CDR3 totals 13 residues. The ends were cut back, 5 bases at V and 5 bases at J, with 12 bases in the middle. Sequenced sample: peripheral blood. The chain employs TRBV27 and TRBJ1-2; D not resolved. The TCR originated in a man aged 18 to 30 with active or convalescent COVID-19. CDR3 DNA: TGTGCCAGCAGTCACCCGGGTGAATATGGCTACACCTTC. This translates into CASSHPGEYGYTF.